Listed here are 25 T cell receptor beta chains from one sample, sequenced in a study of blood T cell repertoires in COVID-19. The protocol was immunoSEQ multiplex PCR, while the TCRdb copy is restricted to in-frame clones and leaves out a portion. The data show tens of thousands of clones, around 86% seen once. Sequencing used peripheral blood. All receptors come from a human donor in a cohort sampled during active COVID-19.

V is TRBV27 and J is TRBJ2-5; no reliable D call. Trimming left V 3 bases short and J 1 base short, with 9 bases between. Germline loops: CDR1 MNHEY, CDR2 SMNVEV (reference sequence). The CDR3 is made up of 14 amino acids. Here the CDR3 reads CASSFRRSQETQYF. The CDR3 DNA sequence: TGTGCCAGCAGTTTTCGGCGGTCCCAAGAGACCCAGTACTTC.

V gene TRBV7-2 combines with J gene TRBJ1-4; 8 bases are a match to TRBD1. The CDR3 runs 15 residues. From germline, CDR1 is SGHTA and CDR2 FQGNSA. The junction had 5 bases not matched to a gene; V was cut back by 5 bases and J by 3 bases. This CDR3 reads CASSQSTGANEKLFF. The CDR3 DNA sequence: TGTGCCAGCAGCCAATCGACAGGGGCTAATGAAAAACTGTTTTTT.

The J gene is TRBJ1-5, the V gene TRBV6-6, with TRBD1 as a possible D gene (6 bases). This CDR3 comprises 14 residues. V lost 6 bases and J 6 bases, leaving 15 bases between the germline ends. Germline V gives CDR1 MNHNY, CDR2 SVGAGI (reference sequence). The CDR3 coding sequence is TGTGCCAGCAGGATACAGGGTAGTGGTCAGCCCCAGCATTTT. Protein sequence: CASRIQGSGQPQHF.

The V call is TRBV2, the J call TRBJ1-2; D ambiguous. V lost 3 bases and J lost 0, with 17 bases in between. The CDR3 length is 17 residues. Germline V lookup: CDR1 SNHLY, CDR2 FYNNEI. DNA for the CDR3: TGTGCCAGCAGTGAGAAAGTGGGCGAGCCCTCTAACTATGGCTACACCTTC. Translating it yields CASSEKVGEPSNYGYTF.

The J gene is TRBJ2-3, the V gene TRBV12-3 or TRBV12-4; D is ambiguous. V lost 3 bases and J lost 4, with 5 bases in between. There are 12 residues in the CDR3. The chain's CDR3 is CASSFRPDTQYF. CDR3 DNA sequence: TGTGCCAGCAGTTTCCGTCCAGATACGCAGTATTTT.

A few counts support this clone. The V and J genes are TRBV7-9 and TRBJ2-1, with D maybe TRBD2 (6 bases). Trimming cost V 2 bases and J 11 bases, with 10 bases left between them. Per germline, CDR1 SEHNR and CDR2 FQNEAQ (reference sequence). The CDR3 has 12 amino acids. The CDR3 coding sequence is TGTGCCAGCAGCTTATGGCTAGCGCAGCAGTTCTTC. Its protein is CASSLWLAQQFF.

The J gene is TRBJ2-3, the V gene TRBV7-2, with D possibly matching TRBD2 (5 bases). The germline V gene has CDR1 SGHTA and CDR2 FQGNSA. This CDR3 contains 14 residues. Trimming left V 1 base short and J 6 bases short, with 11 bases between. CDR3 sequence (DNA): TGTGCCAGCAGCTTAGTGCCGCGGGCGGATACGCAGTATTTT. Translated, it gives CASSLVPRADTQYF.

The genes are TRBV25-1 and TRBJ2-3, with a tentative D call TRBD2 (6 bases). CDR3 size: 14 residues. Germline CDR1 MGHDK, CDR2 SYGVNS. The ends were cut back, 4 bases at V and 4 bases at J, with 12 bases in the middle. Written as DNA, the CDR3 is TGTGCCAGCAGTGGTCCGGGAGCCGCAGATACGCAGTATTTT. This translates into CASSGPGAADTQYF.

The V gene is TRBV2, the J gene TRBJ2-3; TRBD2 might be the D (6 bases). The CDR3 has 14 amino acids. V was clipped by 7 bases and J by 3 bases, with 14 bases between them. Per germline, CDR1 SNHLY and CDR2 FYNNEI. The CDR3 DNA reads TGTGCCAGCATTTTCGGGGGAATAACAGATACGCAGTATTTT. It translates to CASIFGGITDTQYF.

This clone has just a few counts. The chain employs TRBV24-1 and TRBJ2-1, with TRBD2 matching 7 bases. CDR1 is KGHDR and CDR2 is SFDVKD in the germline V gene. The CDR3 totals 15 residues. The V gene end was trimmed by 3 bases and the J gene end by 1 base; junction bases not matched to a gene: 2. For the CDR3, the DNA is TGTGCCACCAGTGATCTAGCGGAGTCCTACAATGAGCAGTTCTTC. Encoded protein: CATSDLAESYNEQFF.

The gene calls are TRBV7-3 and TRBJ2-7; 9 bases align to TRBD2. The CDR3 sequence is 15 residues long. Trimming took 2 bases from V and 3 from J; bases not matched to a gene: 5. CDR1 SGHTA and CDR2 FQGTGA come from the germline V gene. CDR3 residues: CASSLEAGGNYEQYF. The CDR3 DNA reads as TGTGCCAGCAGCTTAGAGGCGGGAGGGAACTACGAGCAGTACTTC.

This clone has just one count. The chain has TRBV6-4 and TRBJ2-1; TRBD1 matches at 10 bases. V dropped 3 bases and J dropped 7; count of bases not matched to a gene: 6. The CDR3 runs to 15 residues. The germline V gene encodes CDR1 MRHNA and CDR2 SNTAGT. Here the CDR3 reads CASSEGQGGGNEQFF. The DNA of the CDR3 is TGTGCCAGCAGTGAAGGACAGGGGGGTGGTAATGAGCAGTTCTTC.

This chain connects TRBV9 to TRBJ1-2; the D gene is possibly TRBD1 (6 bases). The germline V and J ends were trimmed by 0 bases and 7 bases, with 16 bases remaining between them. This CDR3 has 15 residues. CDR1 is SGDLS and CDR2 is YYNGEE in the germline V gene. Here the CDR3 DNA reads TGTGCCAGCAGCGTAGAAAGGACAGAAGTGGGTGGCTACACCTTC. Protein product: CASSVERTEVGGYTF.

CDR3 protein: CASSASPDTQYF. CDR3 in DNA: TGTGCCAGCAGCGCGTCCCCGGATACGCAGTATTTT. The V and J genes are TRBV9 and TRBJ2-3; D remains ambiguous. CDR3 size: 12 residues. In germline, CDR1 is SGDLS, CDR2 YYNGEE. Trimming took 3 bases from V and 6 from J, leaving 8 bases between them.

The chain combines TRBV5-4 with TRBJ1-2; no clear D gene. V lost 3 bases to trimming and J lost 0 bases, with 15 bases between them. Germline CDR1 is SGHNT and CDR2 is YYREEE (reference sequence). CDR3 length: 16 amino acids. The CDR3 region has the DNA TGTGCCAGCAGCTCCCCCGGCCGAGGATCTAACTATGGCTACACCTTC. It yields the protein CASSSPGRGSNYGYTF.

The V gene is TRBV5-4, the J gene TRBJ2-1, with TRBD2 matching over 12 bases. The CDR3 length is 19 residues. With V trimmed by 4 bases and J by 0 bases, 11 bases remained unmatched. The V gene's germline CDR1 is SGHNT and CDR2 YYREEE (reference sequence). CDR3 DNA: TGTGCCAGCAGCCCCGAAGGGCTAGCGGGGGGGAGCTCCTACAATGAGCAGTTCTTC. It translates to CASSPEGLAGGSSYNEQFF.

The J gene is TRBJ2-7, the V gene TRBV7-2, with TRBD2 identical over 14 bases. This CDR3 has 16 residues. Germline V gene data show CDR1 as SGHTA and CDR2 as FQGNSA. V gave up 3 bases and J gave up 2 bases; unmatched junction bases: 3. The DNA for the CDR3 is TGTGCCAGCAGCTTCGCGACTAGCGGGGGGGCCTACGAGCAGTACTTC. This translates into CASSFATSGGAYEQYF.

The chain links TRBV7-9 to TRBJ2-1, with 11 positions matching TRBD2. V was clipped by 6 bases and J by 10 bases; unmatched bases: 14. The germline CDR1 and CDR2 sequences are SEHNR and FQNEAQ (reference sequence). The CDR3 is made up of 16 amino acids. This CDR3 reads CASRPGTSGGSGEQFF. In nucleotides, the CDR3 is TGTGCCAGCAGACCCGGGACTAGCGGAGGCTCGGGGGAGCAGTTCTTC.

The rearrangement links TRBV6-4 to TRBJ2-2, with 14 bases identical to TRBD2. The CDR3 extends over 16 amino acids. With V trimmed by 4 bases and J by 8 bases, 6 bases remained unmatched. In germline, CDR1 is MRHNA, CDR2 SNTAGT. CDR3 nucleotide sequence: TGTGCCAGCAGTGGACTAGCGGGGGGGCCAAATGGGGAGCTGTTTTTT. Its protein product is CASSGLAGGPNGELFF.

The chain combines TRBV10-3 with TRBJ2-5; D remains unclear. The CDR3 is made up of 15 amino acids. V was clipped by 0 bases and J by 3 bases, with 11 bases between them. Germline values: CDR1 ENHRY, CDR2 SYGVKD. The CDR3 region has the DNA TGTGCCATCAGTGAGTCGGGCACGACAAAAGAGACCCAGTACTTC. This translates into CAISESGTTKETQYF.

Concerning this clone: The same CDR3 can be traced to other DNA sequences in this sample. The J gene is TRBJ2-7, the V gene TRBV4-2; tentatively, D is TRBD1 (5 bases). Germline V gene lookup returns CDR1 LGHNA and CDR2 YNFKEQ. The CDR3 covers 17 residues. The ends were cut back, 0 bases at V and 0 bases at J, with 15 bases in the middle. The CDR3 region has the DNA TGTGCCAGCAGCCAAGAAGCACCAGGGCTGAGCTCCTACGAGCAGTACTTC. Translating gives CASSQEAPGLSSYEQYF.

The V and J genes are TRBV9 and TRBJ2-7; 10 bases line up with TRBD1. Germline V CDR1 and CDR2: SGDLS, YYNGEE. J was trimmed by 5 bases and V by 0 bases; bases with no gene match: 5. The CDR3 totals 15 residues. CDR3 sequence reads: CASSVAWDRGHEQYF. The CDR3 bases are TGTGCCAGCAGCGTAGCCTGGGACAGGGGCCACGAGCAGTACTTC.

The chain has TRBV30 and TRBJ2-2; tentatively, D is TRBD1 (5 bases). The CDR3 length is 13 residues. V was cut by 3 bases and J by 4 bases, with 9 bases left in between. CDR1 and CDR2 (germline): GTSNPN, SVGIG (reference sequence). The CDR3 DNA reads as TGTGCCTGGAGAGGGGCAGGCACCGGGGAGCTGTTTTTT. It is translated as CAWRGAGTGELFF.

CDR3 protein: CASSPSVGRPLYGYTF. The CDR3 coding sequence is TGTGCCAGCAGTCCCTCAGTCGGCAGGCCTCTTTATGGCTACACCTTC. The V call is TRBV27, the J call TRBJ1-2; D unresolved. CDR3 length equals 16 residues. Trimming took off 5 bases at V and 5 bases at J, with 21 bases between the two ends. CDR1 is MNHEY and CDR2 is SMNVEV in the germline V gene (reference sequence).

The chain is built from TRBV24-1 and TRBJ2-3; weak D call: TRBD2 (5 bases). V was shortened by 12 bases and J by 4 bases, with 16 bases between the two germline ends. CDR3 length: 13 residues. In germline, CDR1 is KGHDR, CDR2 SFDVKD. CDR3 region: CAPGLGGADTQYF. As DNA, the CDR3 is TGTGCCCCCGGGCTCGGAGGAGCAGATACGCAGTATTTT.